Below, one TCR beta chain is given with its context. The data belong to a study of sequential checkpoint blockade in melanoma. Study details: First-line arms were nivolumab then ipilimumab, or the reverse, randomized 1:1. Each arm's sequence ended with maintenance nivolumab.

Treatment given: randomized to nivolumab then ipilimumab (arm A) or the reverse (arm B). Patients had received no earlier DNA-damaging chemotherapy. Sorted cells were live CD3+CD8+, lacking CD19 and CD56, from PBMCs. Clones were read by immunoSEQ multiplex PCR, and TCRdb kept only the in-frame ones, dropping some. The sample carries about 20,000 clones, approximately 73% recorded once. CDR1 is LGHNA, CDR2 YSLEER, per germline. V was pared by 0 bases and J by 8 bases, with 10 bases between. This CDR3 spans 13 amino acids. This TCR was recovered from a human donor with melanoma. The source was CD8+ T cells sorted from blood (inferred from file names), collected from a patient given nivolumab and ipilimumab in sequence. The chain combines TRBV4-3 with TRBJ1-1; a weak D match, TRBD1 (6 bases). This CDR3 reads CASSQDRGAEAFF. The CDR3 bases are TGCGCCAGCAGCCAAGATCGGGGGGCCGAAGCTTTCTTT.